The rows below give T cell receptor beta chains drawn from one sample of a study of T cells after yellow fever vaccination. Using its own MiXCR run on the 5' RACE reads, TCRdb lists one record per CDR3 protein. The sample includes approximately 340,000 distinct CDR3 sequences, about 9.5% of them seen just once. The sequenced sample was PBMCs, obtained on the day of the first yellow fever vaccination. The receptor source for this set is a man aged 18 to 30 who received the YFV17D yellow fever vaccine. Both conserved end residues are part of each CDR3.

TRBV6-5	TRBJ2-3	CASRFSSIGTDTQYF
TRBV4-1	TRBJ2-1	CASSPIGSYNEQFF
TRBV29-1	TRBJ2-3	CSVVVVYAYTDTQYF
TRBV2	TRBJ2-7	CASSRVSYEQYF
TRBV5-4	TRBJ1-2	CASSPLQWSSGGYTF
TRBV7-9	TRBJ1-6	CASGGNNSPLHF
TRBV19	TRBJ2-1	CASSIRVWVAGAHTYNEQFF
TRBV2	TRBJ2-1	CASGGIGNEQFF
TRBV7-6	TRBJ2-2	CASSPFIGELFF
TRBV6-1	TRBJ1-5	CASSETDLSNQPQHF
TRBV3-1	TRBJ2-2	CASSQLGRGTGELFF
TRBV24-1	TRBJ2-3	CATSEGPSSGATDTQYF
TRBV7-9	TRBJ1-4	CASTRARGNTNEKLFF
TRBV7-6	TRBJ2-5	CASSLRPGGAGETQYF
TRBV10-3	TRBJ2-1	CAIRRLGSYNEQFF
TRBV24-1	TRBJ2-1	CATSGYNEQFF
TRBV20-1	TRBJ2-5	CSARVTSGGAGETQYF
TRBV5-1	TRBJ2-1	CASSLAYGVSSYNEQFF
TRBV20-1	TRBJ1-6	CSARPGGDNSPLHF
TRBV10-3	TRBJ2-5	CAISERPNRPVEETQYF
TRBV7-2	TRBJ2-4	CASSALGAGARINIQYF
TRBV7-2	TRBJ1-2	CASSLFLRQGYYGYTF
TRBV7-2	TRBJ2-5	CASRKNSGGAGETQYF
TRBV18	TRBJ1-2	CASSTGTGATYGYTF
TRBV2	TRBJ1-2	CASRVGRTSYGYTF
TRBV7-2	TRBJ1-5	CASGVRGNQPQHF
TRBV5-1	TRBJ1-1	CASSSQGYRTEAFF
TRBV19	TRBJ2-5	CASSIAAGSQETQYF
TRBV6-5	TRBJ1-1	CASSLLQGRGNTEAFF
TRBV4-3	TRBJ2-5	CASSQDTRTDNQETQYF
TRBV7-2	TRBJ2-2	CASSLRGTSVGELFF
TRBV6-1	TRBJ1-2	CASNPDGYNYGYTF
TRBV7-6	TRBJ1-1	CASSPGGLTEAFF
TRBV7-2	TRBJ1-1	CASSRRGTWGLNTEAFF
TRBV5-6	TRBJ1-1	CASTSGWDLNPEAFF
TRBV4-3	TRBJ2-2	CASSQEVLSTGELFF
TRBV18	TRBJ1-1	CASSPVQGLNTEAFF
TRBV12-3/TRBV12-4	TRBJ2-6	CASSLRAGANVLTF
TRBV6-1	TRBJ2-6	CASKAGVGSGANVLTF
TRBV9	TRBJ1-2	CASSDGTGEWNGYTF
TRBV5-1	TRBJ2-5	CASSPDRAGETQYF
TRBV20-1	TRBJ2-3	CSARDVVGPPTDTQYF